This is a list of T cell receptor beta chains from one sample in a study of post-analysis software for immune sequencing data. TCRdb reprocessed the PCR reads with MiXCR, giving one entry per CDR3 protein. The sample includes about 620,000 distinct CDR3 sequences, 44% of them seen just once. The sample was blood. Source of these receptors: a girl between 5 and 17 years old with multiple sclerosis. The CDR3 runs from the conserved cysteine through the conserved F or W. D genes are given only for firm matches. The size entry is marked missing in some rows and otherwise reads once, few, many or a size class.

TRBD1	few	TRBV12-3/TRBV12-4	TRBJ2-1	CASSTPTGRKDEQFF	TGTGCCAGCAGTACCCCGACAGGGAGAAAGGATGAGCAGTTCTTC
TRBD2	NA	TRBV5-1	TRBJ2-5	CASSLDPGSGSYQETQYF	TGCGCCAGCAGCTTGGACCCTGGTAGCGGGAGCTACCAAGAGACCCAGTACTTC
NA	NA	TRBV7-8	TRBJ2-1	CASSTKILGALSEQFF	TGTGCCAGCAGTACAAAAATATTGGGGGCGCTAAGTGAGCAGTTCTTC
NA	few	TRBV24-1	TRBJ2-1	CAAQSRGLYNEQFF	TGTGCCGCCCAGAGCAGGGGACTCTACAATGAGCAGTTCTTC
NA	medium-sized	TRBV12-3/TRBV12-4	TRBJ2-4	CASSSSVQPNIQYF	TGTGCCAGCAGTTCCTCGGTGCAGCCAAACATTCAGTACTTC
TRBD2	few	TRBV6-5	TRBJ2-3	CASSSRLLTSGDTQYF	TGTGCCAGCAGCAGTCGGTTGTTGACTAGCGGAGATACGCAGTATTTT
NA	few	TRBV6-5	TRBJ1-5	CASSRARGQTQHF	TGTGCCAGCAGCCGCGCGCGCGGACAGACCCAGCATTTT
NA	NA	TRBV27	TRBJ1-5	CASSPEAGVHGPQHF	TGTGCCAGCAGTCCGGAGGCGGGGGTTCATGGGCCCCAGCATTTT
TRBD2	NA	TRBV12-3/TRBV12-4	TRBJ2-3	CASSLRRTSGRADTQYF	TGTGCCAGCAGTTTACGAAGGACTAGCGGTCGCGCAGATACGCAGTATTTT
TRBD2	NA	TRBV7-2	TRBJ2-3	CASRGDGTSGSTQYF	TGTGCCAGCAGGGGGGATGGGACTAGCGGGTCTACGCAGTATTTT
TRBD1	few	TRBV12-3/TRBV12-4	TRBJ2-1	CASRPDRGSYNEQFF	TGTGCCAGCAGACCGGACAGGGGGTCCTACAATGAGCAGTTCTTC
TRBD2	NA	TRBV7-2	TRBJ2-7	CASSLATSGGYEQYF	TGTGCCAGCAGCTTAGCAACTAGCGGGGGCTACGAGCAGTACTTC
NA	NA	TRBV15	TRBJ2-5	CATSRDGGTQYF	TGTGCCACCAGCAGAGATGGAGGGACCCAGTACTTC
TRBD1	once	TRBV6-6	TRBJ2-1	CASSYFDRGRYNEQFF	TGTGCCAGCAGTTACTTTGACAGGGGGCGGTACAATGAGCAGTTCTTC
TRBD1	NA	TRBV4-1	TRBJ2-7	CASSNRDSYNEQYF	TGCGCCAGCAGCAACCGGGACAGTTACAACGAGCAGTACTTC
NA	few	TRBV12-3/TRBV12-4	TRBJ2-3	CASSPRVITQYF	TGTGCCAGCAGTCCGCGAGTTATTACGCAGTATTTT
NA	NA	TRBV7-2	TRBJ1-2	CASSSNLDGGTNYGYTF	TGTGCCAGCAGCTCTAATCTGGACGGCGGAACTAACTATGGCTACACCTTC
TRBD1	NA	TRBV5-1	TRBJ2-6	CASSKTGGAGANVLTF	TGCGCCAGCAGCAAAACAGGGGGCGCTGGGGCCAACGTCCTGACTTTC
NA	NA	TRBV20-1	TRBJ1-1	CSAQIGGSENTEAFF	TGCAGTGCCCAAATCGGGGGCAGCGAAAACACTGAAGCTTTCTTT
NA	few	TRBV12-3/TRBV12-4	TRBJ2-1	CASSFRANEQFF	TGTGCCAGCAGTTTCCGAGCCAATGAGCAGTTCTTC
NA	NA	TRBV5-1	TRBJ1-1	CASRSRTDTEAFF	TGCGCCAGCAGATCTAGGACAGACACTGAAGCTTTCTTT
TRBD2	NA	TRBV6-2/TRBV6-3	TRBJ2-4	CALSGDAKNIQYF	TGTGCCTTGAGCGGGGATGCCAAAAACATTCAGTACTTC
NA	NA	TRBV12-3/TRBV12-4	TRBJ2-1	CASSLIWGDSDNEQFF	TGTGCCAGCAGTTTAATCTGGGGGGATAGTGACAATGAGCAGTTCTTC
TRBD2	few	TRBV12-3/TRBV12-4	TRBJ2-7	CASSPASGRRQSYEQYF	TGTGCCAGCAGTCCCGCTAGCGGTCGACGCCAATCCTACGAGCAGTACTTC
NA	few	TRBV7-6	TRBJ1-1	CASSATPNTEAFF	TGTGCCAGCAGCGCGACTCCCAACACTGAAGCTTTCTTT
NA	NA	TRBV4-2	TRBJ2-1	CASSQEGTRREQFF	TGTGCCAGCAGCCAAGAGGGCACGCGCAGGGAGCAGTTCTTC
TRBD2	few	TRBV20-1	TRBJ2-1	CSARVGSGAAEQFF	TGCAGTGCTAGAGTAGGTAGCGGGGCAGCTGAGCAGTTCTTC
TRBD1	few	TRBV6-4	TRBJ1-6	CASSVGQGPSPHHF	TGTGCCAGCAGCGTAGGACAGGGACCTTCACCCCACCACTTT
NA	NA	TRBV6-5	TRBJ2-1	CASSPGISASNEQFF	TGTGCCAGCAGTCCGGGAATTTCAGCTAGTAATGAGCAGTTCTTC
TRBD1	NA	TRBV20-1	TRBJ1-1	CSAREQGARTEAFF	TGCAGTGCTAGAGAACAGGGGGCGCGCACTGAAGCTTTCTTT